This T cell receptor (beta chain) was identified in a study of cytomegalovirus exposure and HLA in healthy donors. The J segment lost 3 bases and the V segment lost 4 bases, leaving 7 bases of the junction unmatched. The CDR3 spans 15 residues. Germline CDR1 and CDR2: SGHRS and YFSETQ. PCR used 60 Vbeta primers and 13 Jbeta primers. The data were produced by immunoSEQ multiplex PCR, yet TCRdb's version contains in-frame clones alone and is incomplete. Among fewer than 200,000 clones listed, more than 70% were seen once. The sample comprised PBMCs. The gene calls are TRBV5-1 and TRBJ2-1, with TRBD1 matching 7 bases. This TCR was sampled from a man between 40 and 49 years old in good health and CMV-seropositive. The CDR3 DNA sequence: TGCGCCAGCAGCACAACCGGGACAGACTACAATGAGCAGTTCTTC. Encoded protein: CASSTTGTDYNEQFF.